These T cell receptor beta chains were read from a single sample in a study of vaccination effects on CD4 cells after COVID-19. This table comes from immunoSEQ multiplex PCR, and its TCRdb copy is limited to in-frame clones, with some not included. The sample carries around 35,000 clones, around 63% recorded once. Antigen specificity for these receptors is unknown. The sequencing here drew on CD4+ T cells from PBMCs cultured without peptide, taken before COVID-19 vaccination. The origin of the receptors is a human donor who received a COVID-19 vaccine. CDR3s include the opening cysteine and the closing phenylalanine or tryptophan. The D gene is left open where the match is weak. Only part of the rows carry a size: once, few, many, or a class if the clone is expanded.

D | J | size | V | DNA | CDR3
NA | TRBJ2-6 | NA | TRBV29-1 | TGCAGCGTTGAAGAATCTGCGGGAACGGGTGGCTCTGGGGCCAACGTCCTGACTTTC | CSVEESAGTGGSGANVLTF
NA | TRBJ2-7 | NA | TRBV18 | TGTGCCAGCTCACCAACCGGTGTTGGCGAGCAGTACTTC | CASSPTGVGEQYF
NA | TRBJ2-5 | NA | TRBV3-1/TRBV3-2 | TGTGCCAGCAGCCAAGACAGGGTAGAAGAGACCCAGTACTTC | CASSQDRVEETQYF
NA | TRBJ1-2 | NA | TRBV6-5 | TGTGCCAGCAGACAACAGGGCGTAAATGGCTACACCTTC | CASRQQGVNGYTF
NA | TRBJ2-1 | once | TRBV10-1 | TGCGCCAGCAGTGAGGCAGCCCCGGTCAATGAGCAGTTCTTC | CASSEAAPVNEQFF
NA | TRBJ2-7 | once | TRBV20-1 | TGCAGTGCTAGTAAAATGCGGGAGAGGGGGGAGCAGTACTTC | CSASKMRERGEQYF
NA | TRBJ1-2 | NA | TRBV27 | TGTGCCAGCAGTTTAACGCGGGGGGCTAACTATGGCTACACCTTC | CASSLTRGANYGYTF
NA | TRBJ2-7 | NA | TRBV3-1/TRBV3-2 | TGTGCCAGCAGCAGCCCCCGGAACACGACCTACGAGCAGTACTTC | CASSSPRNTTYEQYF
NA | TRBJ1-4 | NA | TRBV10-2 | TGCGCCAGCAGTGAGCCGACAAAGTCGGAATCAAAACTGTTTTTT | CASSEPTKSESKLFF
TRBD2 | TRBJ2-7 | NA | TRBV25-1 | TGTGCCAGCAGTAGCCTAGCGGGAGGCCCCAGGGTCCCCTACGAGCAGTACTTC | CASSSLAGGPRVPYEQYF
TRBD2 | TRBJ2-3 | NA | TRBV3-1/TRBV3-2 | TGTGCCAGCAGCTTAAGGACTAGCGGGATAACAGATACGCAGTATTTT | CASSLRTSGITDTQYF
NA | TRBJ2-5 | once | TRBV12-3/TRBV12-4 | TGTGCCAGCAGTTTCGAGGTTCAAGAGACCCAGTACTTC | CASSFEVQETQYF
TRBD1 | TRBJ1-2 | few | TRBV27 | TGTGCCAGCAGTTACGACAGGGGAAGGAGTGGCTACACCTTC | CASSYDRGRSGYTF
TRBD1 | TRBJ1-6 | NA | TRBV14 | TGTGCCAGCAGCCAAGTTTCAGGACAGGGGTTCAATTCTCGTTCACCCCTCCACTTT | CASSQVSGQGFNSRSPLHF